One sample yielded the 20 T cell receptor beta chains listed below, sequenced in a study of T cell responses to AZD1222 COVID-19 vaccine. Assay used: immunoSEQ multiplex PCR; TCRdb lists only in-frame clones, some missing. The data contain roughly 100,000 clones, less than 90% of them singletons. The sample in question was peripheral blood, obtained on day 0 of AZD1222 vaccination. The receptors stem from an adult in good health.

V and J are TRBV2 and TRBJ2-7, with TRBD2 identical over 9 bases. J gave up 0 bases and V 5 bases, and 5 bases lay outside the gene matches. The CDR3 runs 15 residues. Looked up from germline, CDR1 is SNHLY and CDR2 is FYNNEI. The CDR3 sequence: CASSYSGRISYEQYF. The CDR3 bases are TGTGCCAGCAGTTACAGCGGGAGGATCTCCTACGAGCAGTACTTC.

The chain couples TRBV5-1 to TRBJ1-3; 7 bases match TRBD1. Germline V CDR1 and CDR2: SGHRS, YFSETQ. Trimming took 0 bases from V and 1 from J; bases not matched to a gene: 4. The CDR3 is 16 amino acids. The CDR3 DNA follows: TGCGCCAGCAGCTTGGGGGACAGCAGATCTGGAAACACCATATATTTT. The encoded protein is CASSLGDSRSGNTIYF.

This sequence joins TRBV5-1 and TRBJ1-2; D is perhaps TRBD1 (5 bases). V lost 0 bases to trimming and J lost 5 bases, with 17 bases between them. Looked up from germline, CDR1 is SGHRS and CDR2 is YFSETQ. This CDR3 comprises 16 residues. The CDR3 loop is CASSLVGRAGGYGYTF. DNA of the CDR3: TGCGCCAGCAGCTTGGTGGGCAGGGCTGGAGGGTATGGCTACACCTTC.

The genes are TRBV19 and TRBJ1-1; 7 bases line up with TRBD1. The V and J ends lost 6 bases and 0 bases, in that order; junction bases with no gene match: 4. The CDR3 runs to 14 residues. Germline V gene lookup returns CDR1 LNHDA and CDR2 SQIVND (reference sequence). The CDR3 DNA follows: TGTGCCAGTAGGCGGACAGGAATGAACACTGAAGCTTTCTTT. Translated, it gives CASRRTGMNTEAFF.

The chain is built from TRBV7-9 and TRBJ1-1, with a possible D match to TRBD1 (5 bases). With 5 bases removed from V and 6 bases from J, the gap between germline ends came to 19 bases. The CDR3 consists of 15 residues. CDR1 and CDR2 from the germline V gene are SEHNR and FQNEAQ (reference sequence). The CDR3 nucleotides are TGTGCCAGCAGCCACGGGCGGGGAGGGGCCCCTGAAGCTTTCTTT. Translated: CASSHGRGGAPEAFF.

CDR3 in DNA: TGCGCCAGCAGCTTGGTTCCGGGACTTATGAACACTGAAGCTTTCTTT. It codes for CASSLVPGLMNTEAFF. J is TRBJ1-1 and V is TRBV5-1, with a possible D match to TRBD1 (5 bases). This CDR3 region has 16 residues. V was clipped by 0 bases and J by 0 bases, with 12 bases between them. Looked up from germline, CDR1 is SGHRS and CDR2 is YFSETQ.

The chain is built from TRBV19 and TRBJ1-2, with 9 bases aligning to TRBD1. The CDR3 spans 12 residues. From germline, CDR1 is LNHDA and CDR2 SQIVND (reference sequence). V trimming: 5 bases; J trimming: 8 bases; junction bases outside the gene matches: 3. CDR3 protein: CASSDRGLGYTF. As DNA, the CDR3 is TGTGCCAGTAGTGACAGGGGGTTAGGCTACACCTTC.

The V call is TRBV10-3, the J call TRBJ2-7; possible D gene TRBD1, 6 bases. Germline assignment: CDR1 ENHRY and CDR2 SYGVKD. Trimming took 11 bases from V and 3 from J, leaving 14 bases between them. CDR3 length: 12 amino acids. This CDR3 is CASRQEVYEQYF. The CDR3 DNA reads as TGTGCCTCCAGACAGGAGGTCTACGAGCAGTACTTC.

The genes are TRBV19 and TRBJ2-5, with a weak D call TRBD2 (5 bases). This CDR3 region has 14 residues. The germline V gene has CDR1 LNHDA and CDR2 SQIVND (reference sequence). V lost 6 bases to trimming and J lost 5 bases, with 16 bases between them. CDR3 sequence (DNA): TGTGCCAGTAGACCCGGAGGAACTGGTGAGACCCAGTACTTC. This gives the protein CASRPGGTGETQYF.

The chain joins TRBV28 to TRBJ1-2; TRBD1 is a possible D gene (5 bases). Per germline, CDR1 MDHEN and CDR2 SYDVKM. The CDR3 runs 14 residues. Between the trimmed V and J ends, which lost 4 bases and 3 bases, there was a span of 12 bases. CDR3 residues: CASSSETADYGYTF. The CDR3 region has the DNA TGTGCCAGCAGTTCGGAGACAGCGGACTATGGCTACACCTTC.

The V gene is TRBV6-5, the J gene TRBJ1-5; D perhaps matches TRBD1 (5 bases). The ends were cut back, 7 bases at V and 4 bases at J, with 14 bases in the middle. This CDR3 contains 14 residues. Germline V gene data show CDR1 as MNHEY and CDR2 as SVGAGI. CDR3 loop: CASKGTTSNQPQHF. In nucleotides, the CDR3 is TGTGCCAGCAAGGGGACCACATCAAATCAGCCCCAGCATTTT.

The rearrangement links TRBV28 to TRBJ1-4; TRBD1 is a possible D gene (6 bases). The germline CDR1 and CDR2 sequences are MDHEN and SYDVKM. The V end was cut by 6 bases, the J end by 8 bases, with 22 bases between. The CDR3 covers 16 residues. CDR3 sequence: CASRYFDRLSNEKLFF. The CDR3 DNA sequence: TGTGCCAGCAGATATTTTGACAGGTTGTCGAACGAAAAACTGTTTTTT. Combining the CDR3 with reference TRBV28 and TRBJ1-4 gives the whole variable domain DVKVTQSSRYLVKRTGEKVFLECVQDMDHENMFWYRQDPGLGLRLIYFSYDVKMKEKGDIPEGYSVSREKKERFSLILESASTNQTSMYLCASRYFDRLSNEKLFFGSGTQLSVL.

This clone has a handful of counts. This chain joins TRBV12-2 and TRBJ2-2; the table names TRBD1, a call not compared with the DNA. TRBV12-2 is described as a pseudogene. This CDR3 region has 16 residues. CDR3 region: CASRPVSGSDTGELFF. The DNA for the CDR3 is TGTGCAAGTCGCCCAGTGTCTGGCTCCGACACCGGGGAGCTGTTTTTT.

The rearrangement uses TRBV6-5 and TRBJ1-1; D gene uncertain. V lost 2 bases and J 2 bases, leaving 12 bases between the germline ends. Germline assignment: CDR1 MNHEY and CDR2 SVGAGI. CDR3 length: 15 residues. CDR3 bases: TGTGCCAGCAGTTACGGGTGGGCATCCAACACTGAAGCTTTCTTT. This sequence encodes CASSYGWASNTEAFF.

The chain joins TRBV3-1 (or the pseudogene TRBV3-2) to TRBJ1-4; D is undetermined. Per the germline V gene, CDR1 is LGHDT and CDR2 is YNNKEL (reference sequence). The CDR3 runs to 12 residues. V lost 3 bases and J lost 8, with 7 bases in between. The CDR3 sequence: CASSHVGEKLFF. CDR3 nucleotide sequence: TGTGCCAGCAGCCATGTTGGAGAAAAACTGTTTTTT.

The chain combines TRBV5-1 with TRBJ1-1; no clear D gene. The CDR3 is 15 amino acids. Germline values: CDR1 SGHRS, CDR2 YFSETQ. V was shortened by 0 bases and J by 6 bases, with 15 bases between the two germline ends. This CDR3 reads CASSLELGGLSEAFF. The CDR3 bases are TGCGCCAGCAGCTTGGAACTTGGCGGGCTCTCTGAAGCTTTCTTT.

The chain uses TRBV5-1 and TRBJ1-3; 8 positions match TRBD1. The CDR3 contains 16 residues. J was trimmed by 4 bases and V by 4 bases; bases with no gene match: 10. Germline lookup yields CDR1 SGHRS and CDR2 YFSETQ. In DNA, the CDR3 is TGCGCCAGCAGCGAACAGGGGGTCGGTCTAGGAAACACCATATATTTT. It translates to CASSEQGVGLGNTIYF.

This chain uses TRBV23-1 with TRBJ1-1; unclear D gene. TRBV23-1 is designated an ORF whose function remains uncertain. The CDR3 spans 15 residues. V lost 0 bases, J lost 0 bases, and 8 bases lay in between. The CDR3, as DNA: TGCGCCAGCAGTCAATCGAAAAGCATGAACACTGAAGCTTTCTTT. Protein: CASSQSKSMNTEAFF.

The chain has TRBV10-1 and TRBJ2-7, with 7 positions matching TRBD1. The CDR3 spans 14 residues. Germline CDR1 reads WNHNN; CDR2 reads SYGVQD (reference sequence). V was clipped by 5 bases and J by 1 base; unmatched bases: 5. The CDR3: CASSLTGKSYEQYF. DNA for the CDR3: TGCGCCAGCAGTCTGACAGGGAAATCCTACGAGCAGTACTTC.

The sample holds a few counts of this clone. The chain uses TRBV6-5 and TRBJ2-7; D possibly corresponds to TRBD1 (5 bases). CDR3 length: 13 residues. V shed 2 bases and J shed 11 bases, with 16 bases lying between them. Per the germline V gene, CDR1 is MNHEY and CDR2 is SVGAGI. CDR3 sequence reads: CASSYSVTGIKYF. CDR3 coding DNA: TGTGCCAGCAGTTACAGCGTAACAGGTATTAAGTACTTC.